These T cell receptor beta chains were read from a single sample in a study of shared clonotypes between healthy human individuals. Assay: immunoSEQ multiplex PCR; the TCRdb copy retains only in-frame clones and omits some. The repertoire holds roughly 2.1 million clones, with about 93% as singletons. What was sequenced was naive CD8+ T cells from PBMCs. The source is a man between 18 and 29 years old in good health. Some clones in this sample may be carry-over from other donors' samples. CDR3s include the opening cysteine and the closing phenylalanine or tryptophan. The order of the fields is J gene, D gene, V gene, clone size, CDR3 DNA, CDR3 protein. D genes are given only for firm matches. Not every row has a clone size; where given, it reads once, few, many or a size class.

TRBJ2-7,.,TRBV7-9,.,TGTGCCAGCAGTCCCGGGCGGGGTAGGGCCCACGAGCAGTACTTC,CASSPGRGRAHEQYF
TRBJ2-7,.,TRBV5-6,.,TGTGCCAGCAGCTTGTGGGGGCTCTACGAGCAGTACTTC,CASSLWGLYEQYF
TRBJ1-1,.,TRBV19,once,TGTGCCAGTAGTATGTCTGGGACGGGGATTGAAGCTTTCTTT,CASSMSGTGIEAFF
TRBJ1-4,.,TRBV9,.,TGTGCCAGCAGCGGCGCTGGCTGGGACTCCGGTGGAGCTAATGAAAAACTGTTTTTT,CASSGAGWDSGGANEKLFF
TRBJ1-5,TRBD1,TRBV9,.,TGTGCCAGCAGCGCGACAGGGGTCGGCAATCAGCCCCAGCATTTT,CASSATGVGNQPQHF
TRBJ2-1,TRBD2,TRBV7-9,.,TGTGCCAGCAGCCTAGTCGCGGGAGGGTACAATGAGCAGTTCTTC,CASSLVAGGYNEQFF
TRBJ2-7,TRBD2,TRBV29-1,.,TGCAGCGTTCCTAGCGGGATGGGCGAGCAGTACTTC,CSVPSGMGEQYF
TRBJ2-5,TRBD2,TRBV6-5,.,TGTGCCAGCAGTTACTTGGCTAGCGGGGTTGAACAGACCCAGTACTTC,CASSYLASGVEQTQYF
TRBJ2-1,.,TRBV7-3,.,TGTGCCAGCAGTGGGACTCTCTACAATGAGCAGTTCTTC,CASSGTLYNEQFF
TRBJ2-7,.,TRBV27,.,TGTGCCAGCAGTTTCCAGGGGGGTGCGTACGAGCAGTACTTC,CASSFQGGAYEQYF
TRBJ1-2,.,TRBV7-9,.,TGTGCCAGCAGCTTAGCCCGGAGTGGCTACACCTTC,CASSLARSGYTF
TRBJ1-1,.,TRBV27,.,TGTGCCAGCAGTTTATACTCTCGCGCTGAAGCTTTCTTT,CASSLYSRAEAFF
TRBJ2-1,.,TRBV19,.,TGTGCCAGCTCACCCCTAGTCAGCTCCTACAATGAGCAGTTCTTC,CASSPLVSSYNEQFF
TRBJ2-7,TRBD1,TRBV7-6,.,TGTGCCAGCAGCTTATTTACAGGGGGCTCCGACGAGCAGTACTTC,CASSLFTGGSDEQYF
TRBJ2-3,.,TRBV7-7,.,TGTGCCAGCAGCCCCGCTGCGGGACAGCCCACAGATACGCAGTATTTT,CASSPAAGQPTDTQYF
TRBJ2-6,.,TRBV9,.,TGTGCCAGCAGCGTAGCTCAGGGACGGGCCAACGTCCTGACTTTC,CASSVAQGRANVLTF
TRBJ2-1,.,TRBV5-1,.,TGCGCCAGCAGCTTGGGGGCCATTGGGGCGATGGGGAATGAGCAGTTCTTC,CASSLGAIGAMGNEQFF
TRBJ2-3,TRBD2,TRBV9,.,TGTGCCAGCAGCCTCCCGGGAGGACACGCGTATTTT,CASSLPGGHAYF
TRBJ2-5,.,TRBV2,.,TGTGCCAGCTTACTAATGCGACCACAAGAGACCCAGTACTTC,CASLLMRPQETQYF
TRBJ1-2,.,TRBV9,.,TGTGCCAGCAGCCTGACGGGGGACTATGGCTACACCTTC,CASSLTGDYGYTF
TRBJ2-7,.,TRBV7-9,.,TGTGCCAGCAGCTTAGCAGCCGCGGCCGAGCAGTACTTC,CASSLAAAAEQYF
TRBJ2-6,.,TRBV10-2,.,TGCGCCAGCAGTGAGTCGTTCGGGACTGGGGCCAACGTCCTGACTTTC,CASSESFGTGANVLTF
TRBJ1-2,TRBD1,TRBV7-9,.,TGTGCCAGCAGCTTAGGGGCAGGGGGTAACTATGGCTACACCTTC,CASSLGAGGNYGYTF
TRBJ1-3,.,TRBV10-1,.,TGCGCCAGCAGTGATTCCAAATTTGACTCTGGAAACACCATATATTTT,CASSDSKFDSGNTIYF
TRBJ2-1,TRBD1,TRBV7-6,.,TGTGCCAGCAGCAACAGACAGGGTAACAATGAGCAGTTCTTC,CASSNRQGNNEQFF
TRBJ2-3,TRBD2,TRBV9,.,TGTGCCAGCAGCGTACGCAGGGGGGCTAGCGGGAGTTCCACAGATACGCAGTATTTT,CASSVRRGASGSSTDTQYF
TRBJ2-5,.,TRBV7-9,.,TGTGCCAGCAGACGCGGGACAGTTGAAGAGACCCAGTACTTC,CASRRGTVEETQYF
TRBJ1-5,.,TRBV25-1,once,TGTGCCAGCAGTAGAGGACCCTCCTGGCATTTT,CASSRGPSWHF
TRBJ2-5,.,TRBV5-1,.,TGCGCCAGCAGCTTGGGAGGGGATGGCCAGTACTTC,CASSLGGDGQYF
TRBJ2-7,TRBD2,TRBV9,.,TGTGCCAGCAGCCTCACCGGGACTAGTACTGCCGGCGAGCAGTACTTC,CASSLTGTSTAGEQYF
TRBJ1-1,TRBD1,TRBV27,.,TGTGCCAGCAGTCCAAGGACAGGGACGGACACTGAAGCTTTCTTT,CASSPRTGTDTEAFF
TRBJ2-1,.,TRBV30,.,TGTGCCTGGACCGAACAGGGCTATGAGCAGTTCTTC,CAWTEQGYEQFF
TRBJ1-5,.,TRBV28,.,TGTGCCAGCAGCCCGGGAGTCAATCAGCCCCAGCATTTT,CASSPGVNQPQHF
TRBJ2-5,.,TRBV7-8,.,TGTGCCAGCAGCTTCCTTATGACTAGACGTGCGGAGACCCAGTACTTC,CASSFLMTRRAETQYF
TRBJ2-7,.,TRBV7-7,.,TGTGCCAGCAGCTTAGAGGATTATAGCGAGCAGTACTTC,CASSLEDYSEQYF
TRBJ2-7,.,TRBV27,.,TGTGCCAGCAGTTTTCCAGGGGACGACGAGCAGTACTTC,CASSFPGDDEQYF
TRBJ1-2,.,TRBV2,.,TGTGCCAGCAGTGAAGGCCGGGCAGGCCCCAATTTTAACTATGGCTACACCTTC,CASSEGRAGPNFNYGYTF
TRBJ2-5,.,TRBV11-2,.,TGTGCCAGCAGCTCCCGGACGGATACCCAGTACTTC,CASSSRTDTQYF
TRBJ1-3,.,TRBV15,.,TGTGCCACCAGCAGAGAAAGGACCTCTGGAAACACCATATATTTT,CATSRERTSGNTIYF
TRBJ2-1,.,TRBV28,once,TGTGCCAGCAGGTTTTCTAGGAGCTCCAATGAGCAGTTCTTC,CASRFSRSSNEQFF
TRBJ2-5,TRBD1,TRBV7-6,.,TGTGCCAGCAGCTCGTGGGACAGCGATGAAGAGACCCAGTACTTC,CASSSWDSDEETQYF
TRBJ2-3,TRBD1,TRBV29-1,.,TGCAGCGTCCGGCGGGCCCGGGACAGGGAAACAGATACGCAGTATTTT,CSVRRARDRETDTQYF
TRBJ1-4,.,TRBV13,.,TGTGCCAGCAGCTTCCAGTCAACAACTAATGAAAAACTGTTTTTT,CASSFQSTTNEKLFF
TRBJ2-3,TRBD2,TRBV29-1,.,TGCAGCGTCTTGATGGTTAGCGGGAAGGTATGGACAGATACGCAGTATTTT,CSVLMVSGKVWTDTQYF
TRBJ2-2,TRBD2,TRBV27,.,TGTGCCAGCAGGTCTCTAGCGGGAGGAAGGGGCGGGGAGCTGTTTTTT,CASRSLAGGRGGELFF
TRBJ2-2,TRBD2,TRBV28,.,TGTGCCAGCAGTTTATTAGGACTAGCGATGGGGGAGCTGTTTTTT,CASSLLGLAMGELFF